Each of the 10 T cell receptor beta chains below was sequenced from the same sample in a study of Ad26.COV2.S vaccination and SARS-CoV-2 variants. Using immunoSEQ multiplex PCR, the repertoire was profiled, and TCRdb retains in-frame clones only, with some absent. The repertoire includes 350,000 to 450,000 clones, 70% to 90% of them detected once, and 1.5% to 2% sits in the top ten. Treatment noted: approximately 18 received Ad26.COV2.S at low or high dose, single or two shots; about 5 received placebo; per-sample allocation not given. Sampling was performed 63 days after the first vaccine or placebo injection. The starting material was peripheral blood, obtained in a trial of Ad26.COV2.S vaccine versus placebo. The source is a person between 18 and 65 years old who received the Ad26.COV2.S COVID-19 vaccine or a placebo.

This clone showed up just once. In nucleotides, the CDR3 is TGTGCCAGCAGTCGGGACAGGGGGCTTACTGAAGCTTTCTTT. This sequence encodes CASSRDRGLTEAFF. The V and J genes are TRBV27 and TRBJ1-1, with 12 bases matching TRBD1. Germline loops: CDR1 MNHEY, CDR2 SMNVEV (reference sequence). The junction had 3 bases not matched to a gene; V was cut back by 5 bases and J by 5 bases. This CDR3 comprises 14 residues.

This rearrangement joins TRBV5-5 to TRBJ2-7; D not certain. The CDR3 has 11 amino acids. Trimming cost V 5 bases and J 2 bases, with 5 bases left between them. The germline gives CDR1 SGHKS, CDR2 YYEKEE (reference sequence). CDR3 DNA: TGTGCCAGCAGTGAAGCCTACGAGCAGTACTTC. The encoded protein is CASSEAYEQYF.

Points on this clone: This same CDR3 is encoded by further DNA sequences in the sample. The rearrangement uses TRBV30 and TRBJ2-5, with D unclear. This CDR3 has 11 amino acids. Germline lookup yields CDR1 GTSNPN and CDR2 SVGIG (reference sequence). V shed 0 bases and J shed 5 bases, with 4 bases lying between them. The CDR3 DNA reads TGTGCCTGGAGTGTAGGTGAGACCCAGTACTTC. Its translation is CAWSVGETQYF.

The rearrangement uses TRBV10-3 and TRBJ1-1; TRBD1 might be the D (6 bases). CDR1 ENHRY and CDR2 SYGVKD come from the germline V gene. Deletions cut 4 bases from V and 6 bases from J, with 6 bases between. CDR3 size: 11 residues. The CDR3 reads CAISGQAEAFF. DNA for the CDR3: TGTGCCATCAGTGGACAGGCTGAAGCTTTCTTT.

The chain carries TRBV5-1 and TRBJ2-5; tentative D call: TRBD2 (5 bases). Deletions cut 4 bases from V and 4 bases from J, with 23 bases between. Germline V lookup: CDR1 SGHRS, CDR2 YFSETQ. This CDR3 has 17 amino acids. CDR3 bases: TGCGCCAGCAGCCCCCTGGCGGGTAGCGCGAAGGGAGAGACCCAGTACTTC. It codes for CASSPLAGSAKGETQYF.

The chain carries TRBV9 and TRBJ1-4, with a weak D call TRBD1 (6 bases). The germline CDR1 and CDR2 sequences are SGDLS and YYNGEE. The CDR3 totals 13 residues. With 4 bases removed from V and 5 bases from J, the gap between germline ends came to 9 bases. In DNA form, the CDR3 reads TGTGCCAGCAGCACAGGGTGGAATGAAAAACTGTTTTTT. Its protein product is CASSTGWNEKLFF.

This clone was observed a single time. CDR3 protein: CASSQDGGDTVCHEQYF. The CDR3 DNA reads as TGCGCCAGCAGCCAAGATGGAGGGGACACCGTTTGCCACGAGCAGTACTTC. The chain recombines TRBV4-3 with TRBJ2-7; D may be TRBD1 or TRBD2 (6 bases each). Per germline, CDR1 LGHNA and CDR2 YSLEER. Trimming took off 0 bases at V and 5 bases at J, with 20 bases between the two ends. This CDR3 has 17 amino acids.

The CDR3 reads CASVRDSQETQYF. The CDR3 DNA reads as TGTGCCAGCGTGAGGGACAGCCAAGAGACCCAGTACTTC. V is TRBV5-8 and J is TRBJ2-5, with 7 bases fitting TRBD1. Trimming took 7 bases from V and 1 from J; bases not matched to a gene: 4. This CDR3 contains 13 residues. Germline CDR1 reads SGHTS; CDR2 reads YDEGEE.

The chain carries TRBV9 and TRBJ1-1; maybe TRBD1 (5 bases). Germline V gene data show CDR1 as SGDLS and CDR2 as YYNGEE. V was cut by 0 bases and J by 3 bases, with 15 bases left in between. The CDR3 runs to 16 residues. The CDR3 coding sequence is TGTGCCAGCAGCGTAGGTGTCGGGGGTAGGTACACTGAAGCTTTCTTT. Residues: CASSVGVGGRYTEAFF.

The chain has TRBV5-1 and TRBJ2-3; no reliable D call. Germline V gene sequence: CDR1 SGHRS, CDR2 YFSETQ. The CDR3 is 15 residues long. V dropped 0 bases and J dropped 0 bases, with 8 bases sitting between them. The CDR3 protein is CASSLVPASTDTQYF. In nucleotides, the CDR3 is TGCGCCAGCAGCTTGGTTCCGGCTAGCACAGATACGCAGTATTTT.